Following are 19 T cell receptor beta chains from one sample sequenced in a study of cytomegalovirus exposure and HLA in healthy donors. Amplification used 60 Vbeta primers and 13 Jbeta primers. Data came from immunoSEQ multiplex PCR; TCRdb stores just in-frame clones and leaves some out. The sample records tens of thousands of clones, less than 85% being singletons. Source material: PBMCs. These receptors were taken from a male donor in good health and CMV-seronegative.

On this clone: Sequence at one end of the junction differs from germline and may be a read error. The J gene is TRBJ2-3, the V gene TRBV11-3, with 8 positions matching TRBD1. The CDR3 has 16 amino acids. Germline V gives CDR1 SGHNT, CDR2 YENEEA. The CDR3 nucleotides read TGTGTCAGCAGCTTCGGCTCGGGACAGGCCACAGATACGCAGTATTTT. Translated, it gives CVSSFGSGQATDTQYF.

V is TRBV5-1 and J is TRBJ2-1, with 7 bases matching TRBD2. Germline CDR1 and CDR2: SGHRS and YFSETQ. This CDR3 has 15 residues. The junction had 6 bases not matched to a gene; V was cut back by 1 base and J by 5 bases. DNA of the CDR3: TGCGCCAGCAGCTTGCCCAGCGGGACCCACAATGAGCAGTTCTTC. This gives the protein CASSLPSGTHNEQFF. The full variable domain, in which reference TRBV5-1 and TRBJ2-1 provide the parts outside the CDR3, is KAGVTQTPRYLIKTRGQQVTLSCSPISGHRSVSWYQQTPGQGLQFLFEYFSETQRNKGNFPGRFSGRQFSNSRSEMNVSTLELGDSALYLCASSLPSGTHNEQFFGPGTRLTVL.

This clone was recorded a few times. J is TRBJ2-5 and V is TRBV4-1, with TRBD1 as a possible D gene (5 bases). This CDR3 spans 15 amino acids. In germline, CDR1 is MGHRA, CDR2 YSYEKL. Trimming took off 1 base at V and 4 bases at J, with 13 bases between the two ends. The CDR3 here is CASSQGIQGSETQYF. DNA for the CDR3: TGCGCCAGCAGCCAAGGGATTCAGGGTTCAGAGACCCAGTACTTC.

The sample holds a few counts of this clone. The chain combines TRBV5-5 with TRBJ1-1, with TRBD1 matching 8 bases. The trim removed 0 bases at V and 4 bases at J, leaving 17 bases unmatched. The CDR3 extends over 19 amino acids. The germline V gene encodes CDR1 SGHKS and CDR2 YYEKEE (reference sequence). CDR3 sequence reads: CASSLAPTGGGYFGTEAFF. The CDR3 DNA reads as TGTGCCAGCAGCTTGGCCCCCACAGGGGGGGGGTATTTTGGCACTGAAGCTTTCTTT.

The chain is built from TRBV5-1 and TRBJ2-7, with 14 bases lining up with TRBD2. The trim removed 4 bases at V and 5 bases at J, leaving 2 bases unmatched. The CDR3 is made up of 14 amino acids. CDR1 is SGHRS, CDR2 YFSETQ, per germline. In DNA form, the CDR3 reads TGCGCCAGCAGCACGGGACTAGCGGGAGACGAGCAGTACTTC. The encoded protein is CASSTGLAGDEQYF.

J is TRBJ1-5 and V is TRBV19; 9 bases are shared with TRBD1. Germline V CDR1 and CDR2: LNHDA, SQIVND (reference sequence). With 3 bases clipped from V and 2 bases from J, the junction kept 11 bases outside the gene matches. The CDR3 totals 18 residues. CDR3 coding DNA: TGTGCCAGTAGTATTGGGGGACAGGGACTATTAGGCAATCAGCCCCAGCATTTT. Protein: CASSIGGQGLLGNQPQHF.

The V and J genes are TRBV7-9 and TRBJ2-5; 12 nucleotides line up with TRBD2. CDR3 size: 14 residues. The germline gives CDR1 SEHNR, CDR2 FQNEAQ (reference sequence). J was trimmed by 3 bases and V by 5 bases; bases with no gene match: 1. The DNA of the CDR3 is TGTGCCAGCAGCCGACTAGCGGGGGAAGAGACCCAGTACTTC. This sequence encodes CASSRLAGEETQYF.

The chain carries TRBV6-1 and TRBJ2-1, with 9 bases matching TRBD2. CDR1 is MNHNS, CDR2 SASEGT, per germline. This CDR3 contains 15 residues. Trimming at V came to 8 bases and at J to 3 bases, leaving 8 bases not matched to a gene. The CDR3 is CASQNGAGGYNEQFF. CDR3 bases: TGTGCCAGCCAGAACGGAGCGGGGGGCTACAATGAGCAGTTCTTC.

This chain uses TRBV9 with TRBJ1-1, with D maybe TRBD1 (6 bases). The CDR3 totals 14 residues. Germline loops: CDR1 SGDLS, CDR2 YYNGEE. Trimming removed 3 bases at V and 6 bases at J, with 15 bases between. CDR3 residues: CASSAQTGGSEAFF. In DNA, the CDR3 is TGTGCCAGCAGCGCCCAGACAGGAGGATCTGAAGCTTTCTTT.

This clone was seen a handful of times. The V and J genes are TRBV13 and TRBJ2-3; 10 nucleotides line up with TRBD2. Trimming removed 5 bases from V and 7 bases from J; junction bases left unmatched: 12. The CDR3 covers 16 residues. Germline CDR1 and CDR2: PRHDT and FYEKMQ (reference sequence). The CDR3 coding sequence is TGTGCCAGCAGCGGGCTGAGTAGGACTAGCGGAAATACGCAGTATTTT. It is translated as CASSGLSRTSGNTQYF.

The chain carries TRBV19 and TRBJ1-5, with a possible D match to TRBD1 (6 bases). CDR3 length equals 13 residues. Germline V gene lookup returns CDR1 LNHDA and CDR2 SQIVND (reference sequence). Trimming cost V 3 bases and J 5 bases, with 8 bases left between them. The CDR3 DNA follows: TGTGCCAGTAGTATTTACAGGGATCAGCCCCAGCATTTT. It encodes CASSIYRDQPQHF.

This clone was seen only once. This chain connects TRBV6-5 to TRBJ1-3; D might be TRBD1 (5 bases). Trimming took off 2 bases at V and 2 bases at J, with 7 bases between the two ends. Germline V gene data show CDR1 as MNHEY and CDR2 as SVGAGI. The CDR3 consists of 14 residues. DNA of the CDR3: TGTGCCAGCAGTTACGACAGAACTGGAAACACCATATATTTT. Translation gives CASSYDRTGNTIYF.

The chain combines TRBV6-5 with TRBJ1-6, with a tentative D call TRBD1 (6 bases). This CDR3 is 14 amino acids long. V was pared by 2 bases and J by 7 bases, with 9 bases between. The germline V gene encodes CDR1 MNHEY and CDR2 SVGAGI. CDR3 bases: TGTGCCAGCAGTTACCGGACAGCCAATTCACCCCTCCACTTT. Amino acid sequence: CASSYRTANSPLHF.

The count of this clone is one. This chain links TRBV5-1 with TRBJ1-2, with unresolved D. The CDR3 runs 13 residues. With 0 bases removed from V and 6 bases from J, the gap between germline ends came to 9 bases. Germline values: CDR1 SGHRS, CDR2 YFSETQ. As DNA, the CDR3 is TGCGCCAGCAGCTTGGATAGCGGGAATGGCTACACCTTC. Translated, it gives CASSLDSGNGYTF.

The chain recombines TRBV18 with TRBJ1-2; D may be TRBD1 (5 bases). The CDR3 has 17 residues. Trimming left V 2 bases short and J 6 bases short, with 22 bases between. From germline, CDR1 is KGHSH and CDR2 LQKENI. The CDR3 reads CASSPDWGAPGVDGYTF. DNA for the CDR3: TGTGCCAGCTCACCAGATTGGGGAGCCCCGGGGGTCGATGGCTACACCTTC.

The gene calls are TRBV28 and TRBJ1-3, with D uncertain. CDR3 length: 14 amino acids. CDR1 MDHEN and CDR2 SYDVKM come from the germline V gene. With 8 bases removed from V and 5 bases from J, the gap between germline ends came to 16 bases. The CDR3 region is CASRALSSRNTIYF. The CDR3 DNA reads TGTGCCAGCCGAGCCTTAAGCTCGCGAAACACCATATATTTT.

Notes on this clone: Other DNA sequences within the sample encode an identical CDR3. The CDR3 DNA is TGTGCCAGCTCACCCCCAGGGCTTTCCTACGAGCAGTACTTC. Translated: CASSPPGLSYEQYF. The gene calls are TRBV18 and TRBJ2-7; weak D call: TRBD1 (5 bases). V gave up 3 bases and J gave up 1 base, with 10 bases separating them. Germline CDR1 and CDR2: KGHSH and LQKENI. The CDR3 runs 14 residues.

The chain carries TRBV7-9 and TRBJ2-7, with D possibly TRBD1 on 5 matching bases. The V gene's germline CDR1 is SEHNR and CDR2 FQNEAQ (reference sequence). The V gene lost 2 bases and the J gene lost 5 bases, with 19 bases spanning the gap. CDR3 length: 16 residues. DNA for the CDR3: TGTGCCAGCAGCTTATTAATAGGGGCAGGGATCGACGAGCAGTACTTC. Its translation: CASSLLIGAGIDEQYF. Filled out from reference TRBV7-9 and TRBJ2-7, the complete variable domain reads DTGVSQNPRHKITKRGQNVTFRCDPISEHNRLYWYRQTLGQGPEFLTYFQNEAQLEKSRLLSDRFSAERPKGSFSTLEIQRTEQGDSAMYLCASSLLIGAGIDEQYFGPGTRLTVT.

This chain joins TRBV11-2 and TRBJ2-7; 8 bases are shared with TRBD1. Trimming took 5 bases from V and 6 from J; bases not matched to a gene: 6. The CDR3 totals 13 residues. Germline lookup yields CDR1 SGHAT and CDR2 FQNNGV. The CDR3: CASSEDRVGEQYF. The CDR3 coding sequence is TGTGCCAGCAGCGAGGACAGGGTCGGCGAGCAGTACTTC.